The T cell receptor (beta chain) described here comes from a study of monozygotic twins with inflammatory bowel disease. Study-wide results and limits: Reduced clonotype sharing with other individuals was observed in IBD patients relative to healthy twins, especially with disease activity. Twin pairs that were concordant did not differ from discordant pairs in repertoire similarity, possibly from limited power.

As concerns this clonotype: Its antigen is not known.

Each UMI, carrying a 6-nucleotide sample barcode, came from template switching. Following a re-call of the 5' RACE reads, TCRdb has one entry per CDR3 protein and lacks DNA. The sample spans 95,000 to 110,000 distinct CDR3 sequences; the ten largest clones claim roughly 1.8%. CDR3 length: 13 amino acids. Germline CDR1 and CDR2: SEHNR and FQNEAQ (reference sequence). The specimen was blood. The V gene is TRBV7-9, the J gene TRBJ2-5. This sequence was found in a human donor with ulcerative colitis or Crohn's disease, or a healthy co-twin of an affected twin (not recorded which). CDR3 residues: CASSPTARETQYF.